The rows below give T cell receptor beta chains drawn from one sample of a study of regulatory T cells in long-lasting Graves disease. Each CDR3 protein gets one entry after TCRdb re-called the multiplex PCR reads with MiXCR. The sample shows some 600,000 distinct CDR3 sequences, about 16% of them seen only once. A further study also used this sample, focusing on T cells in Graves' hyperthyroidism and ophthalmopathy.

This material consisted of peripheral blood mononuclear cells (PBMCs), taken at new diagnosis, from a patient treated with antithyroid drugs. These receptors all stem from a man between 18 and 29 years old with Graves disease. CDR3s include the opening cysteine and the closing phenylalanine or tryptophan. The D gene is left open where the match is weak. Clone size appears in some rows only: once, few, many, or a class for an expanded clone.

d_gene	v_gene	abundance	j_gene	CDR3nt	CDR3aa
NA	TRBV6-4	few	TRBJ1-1	TGTGCCAGCAGATCCGACGGGGTTGAAGCTTTCTTT	CASRSDGVEAFF
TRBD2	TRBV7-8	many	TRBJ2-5	TGTGCCAGCAGCAGGACTAGACGGGAGACCCAGTACTTC	CASSRTRRETQYF
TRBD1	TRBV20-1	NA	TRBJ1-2	TGCAGTGCTAGAGATCCGGACAGGGAGGCCTATGGCTACACCTTC	CSARDPDREAYGYTF
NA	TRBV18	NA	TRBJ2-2	TGTGCCAGCTCACCTGACAGGCTTAGCACCGGGGAGCTGTTTTTT	CASSPDRLSTGELFF
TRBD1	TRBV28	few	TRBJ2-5	TGTGCCAGCAGTTGGACAGGGGTAGCTGACCAAGAGACCCAGTACTTC	CASSWTGVADQETQYF
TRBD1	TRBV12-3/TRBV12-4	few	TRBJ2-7	TGTGCCAGCAGTTCGGACCGGGACAGCTCCTACGAGCAGTACTTC	CASSSDRDSSYEQYF
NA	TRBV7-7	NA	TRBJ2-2	TGTGCTAGCAGCCCCCAAGGGTGGGGGGCGTTGAACACCGGGGAGCTGTTTTTT	CASSPQGWGALNTGELFF
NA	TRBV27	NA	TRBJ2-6	TGTGCCAGCAGTTTCCAGAAACCAGGGGCCAACGTCCTGACTTTC	CASSFQKPGANVLTF
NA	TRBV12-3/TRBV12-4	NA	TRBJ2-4	TGTGCCAGCACCCTTGATTTAGCCAAAAACATTCAGTACTTC	CASTLDLAKNIQYF
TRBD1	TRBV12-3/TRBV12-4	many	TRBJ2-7	TGTGCCATAAGAGGGGGACAGGGGGCTATGAACGAGCAGTACTTC	CAIRGGQGAMNEQYF
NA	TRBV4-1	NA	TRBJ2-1	TGCGCCAGCAGCCAACCTGGCTTGGTTGAGCAGTTCTTC	CASSQPGLVEQFF
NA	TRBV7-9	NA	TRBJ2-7	TGTGCCAGCAGCTTAAAGACAGCCCAAGAGCAGTACTTC	CASSLKTAQEQYF
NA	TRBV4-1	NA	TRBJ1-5	TGCGCCAGCAGCGCGCAAGGTCGTCTGAGCAATCAGCCCCAGCATTTT	CASSAQGRLSNQPQHF
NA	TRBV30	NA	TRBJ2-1	TGTGCCTGGAGTTCACCCGTAGGGCATGAGCAGTTCTTC	CAWSSPVGHEQFF
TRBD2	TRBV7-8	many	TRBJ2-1	TGTGCCAGCAGGCGATCACTAGCGGGAGGAAAAAGAGACAATGAGCAGTTCTTC	CASRRSLAGGKRDNEQFF
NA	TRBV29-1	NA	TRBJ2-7	TGCAGCGTTGAGAGCCGGACAGCCTCCTACGAGCAGTACTTC	CSVESRTASYEQYF
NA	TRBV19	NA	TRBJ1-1	TGTGCCAGTCGGGGGCAGGGATGGGACACTGAAGCTTTCTTT	CASRGQGWDTEAFF
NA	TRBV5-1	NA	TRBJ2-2	TGCGCCAGCAGGGGGCACCCCTATTCTGTCACCGGGGAGCTGTTTTTT	CASRGHPYSVTGELFF
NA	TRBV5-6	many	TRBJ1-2	TGTGCCTACCACCTGCGGGACCGCAACTATGGCTACACCTTC	CAYHLRDRNYGYTF
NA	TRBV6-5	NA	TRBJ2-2	TGTGCCAGCAGTTTCCCGGGCCAGGTTGGGGGCACCGGGGAGCTGTTTTTT	CASSFPGQVGGTGELFF
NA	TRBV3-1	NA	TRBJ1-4	TGTGCCAGCAGCCCCAAGGGGCGGCGGCTGTTTTTT	CASSPKGRRLFF
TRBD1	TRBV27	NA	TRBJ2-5	TGTGCCAGCAGTGGATACGAGGACAGGGTGAAGACCCAGTACTTC	CASSGYEDRVKTQYF
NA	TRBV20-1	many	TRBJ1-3	TGCAGTGCTATAACAGGCCAGTATGGTGGAAACACCATATATTTT	CSAITGQYGGNTIYF
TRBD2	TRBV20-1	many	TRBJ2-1	TGCAGTGCGCCGGGGCTGACTAGCGGGAGTTACAATGAGCAGTTCTTC	CSAPGLTSGSYNEQFF